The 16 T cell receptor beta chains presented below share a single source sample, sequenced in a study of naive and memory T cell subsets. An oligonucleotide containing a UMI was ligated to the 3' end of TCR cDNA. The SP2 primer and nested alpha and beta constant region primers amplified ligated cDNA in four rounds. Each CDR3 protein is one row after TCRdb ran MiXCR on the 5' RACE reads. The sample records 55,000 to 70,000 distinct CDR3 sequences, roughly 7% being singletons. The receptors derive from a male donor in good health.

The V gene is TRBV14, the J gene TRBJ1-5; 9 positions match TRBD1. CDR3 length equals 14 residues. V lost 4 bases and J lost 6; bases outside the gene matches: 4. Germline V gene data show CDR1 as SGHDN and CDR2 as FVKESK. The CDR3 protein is CASSLTGGGQPQHF. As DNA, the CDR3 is TGTGCCAGCAGCCTAACAGGGGGCGGTCAGCCCCAGCATTTT.

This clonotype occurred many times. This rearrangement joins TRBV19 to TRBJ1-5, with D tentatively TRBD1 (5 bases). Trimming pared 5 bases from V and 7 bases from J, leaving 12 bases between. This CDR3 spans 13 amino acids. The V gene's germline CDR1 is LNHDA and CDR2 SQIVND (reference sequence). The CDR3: CASSLGQGQPQHF. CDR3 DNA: TGTGCCAGTAGTTTGGGTCAGGGACAGCCCCAGCATTTT.

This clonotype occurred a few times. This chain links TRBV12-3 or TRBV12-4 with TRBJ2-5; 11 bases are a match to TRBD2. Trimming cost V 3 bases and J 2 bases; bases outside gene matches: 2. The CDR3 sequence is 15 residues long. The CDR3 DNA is TGTGCCAGCAGTTTGGGGACTAGCGGACAAGAGACCCAGTACTTC. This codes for CASSLGTSGQETQYF.

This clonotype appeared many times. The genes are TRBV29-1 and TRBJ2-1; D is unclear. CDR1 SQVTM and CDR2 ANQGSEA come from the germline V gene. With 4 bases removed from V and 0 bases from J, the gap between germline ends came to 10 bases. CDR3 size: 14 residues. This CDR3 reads CSVVVLLSYNEQFF. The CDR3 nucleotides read TGCAGCGTTGTTGTCTTACTCTCCTACAATGAGCAGTTCTTC.

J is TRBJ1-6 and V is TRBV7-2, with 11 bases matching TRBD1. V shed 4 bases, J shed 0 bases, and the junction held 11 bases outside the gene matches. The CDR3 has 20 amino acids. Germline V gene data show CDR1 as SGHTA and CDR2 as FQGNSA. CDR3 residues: CASSSPRWTGGNSYNSPLHF. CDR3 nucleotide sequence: TGTGCCAGCAGCTCCCCCAGATGGACAGGGGGCAACTCCTATAATTCACCCCTCCACTTT.

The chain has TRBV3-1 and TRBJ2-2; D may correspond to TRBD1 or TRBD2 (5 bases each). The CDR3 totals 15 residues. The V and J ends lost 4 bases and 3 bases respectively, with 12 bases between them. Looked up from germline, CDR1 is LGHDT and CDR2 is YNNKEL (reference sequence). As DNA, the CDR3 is TGTGCCAGCAGCCCCCGGGGACGACACACCGGGGAGCTGTTTTTT. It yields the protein CASSPRGRHTGELFF.

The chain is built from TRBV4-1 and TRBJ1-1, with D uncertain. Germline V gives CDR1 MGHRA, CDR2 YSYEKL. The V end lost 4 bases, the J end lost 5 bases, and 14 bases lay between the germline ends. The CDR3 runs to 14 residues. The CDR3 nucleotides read TGCGCCAGCAGCCTACAAGAGCGGGAGACTGAAGCTTTCTTT. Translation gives CASSLQERETEAFF.

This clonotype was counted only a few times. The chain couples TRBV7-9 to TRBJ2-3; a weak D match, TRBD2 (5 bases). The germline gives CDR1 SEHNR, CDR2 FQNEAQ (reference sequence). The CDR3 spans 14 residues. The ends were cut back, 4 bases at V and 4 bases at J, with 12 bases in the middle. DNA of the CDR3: TGTGCCAGCAGCTCCACTGAGGGCCCAGATACGCAGTATTTT. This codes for CASSSTEGPDTQYF.

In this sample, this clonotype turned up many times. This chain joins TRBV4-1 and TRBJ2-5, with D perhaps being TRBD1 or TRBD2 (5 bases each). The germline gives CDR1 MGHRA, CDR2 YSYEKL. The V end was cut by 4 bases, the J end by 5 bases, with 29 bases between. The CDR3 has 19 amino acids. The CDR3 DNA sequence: TGCGCCAGCAGCCTCACGTCGGCCCGGGGACGGCTCTCTACGGAGACCCAGTACTTC. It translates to CASSLTSARGRLSTETQYF.

As DNA, the CDR3 is TGTGCCAGTAGTATACGAACGGACAGGACGGCGAACACTGAAGCTTTCTTT. It encodes CASSIRTDRTANTEAFF. This chain connects TRBV19 to TRBJ1-1; TRBD1 matches 7 bases. CDR3 length: 17 amino acids. The V and J ends lost 2 bases and 1 base, in that order; junction bases with no gene match: 10. The V gene's germline CDR1 is LNHDA and CDR2 SQIVND (reference sequence).

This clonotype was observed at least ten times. The CDR3 DNA follows: TGCGCCAGCAGTGAGTCTAAGTGGGATACGCAGTATTTT. It is translated as CASSESKWDTQYF. The chain carries TRBV10-2 and TRBJ2-3; unclear D gene. The CDR3 has 13 amino acids. The ends were cut back, 0 bases at V and 6 bases at J, with 7 bases in the middle. Germline V gives CDR1 WSHSY, CDR2 SAAADI.

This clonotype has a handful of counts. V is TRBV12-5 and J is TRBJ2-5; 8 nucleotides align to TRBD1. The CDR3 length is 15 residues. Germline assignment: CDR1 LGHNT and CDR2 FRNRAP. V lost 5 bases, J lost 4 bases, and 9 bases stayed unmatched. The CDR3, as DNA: TGTGCTAGTGGTACCAGGGGACAGGAAGCAGAGACCCAGTACTTC. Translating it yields CASGTRGQEAETQYF.

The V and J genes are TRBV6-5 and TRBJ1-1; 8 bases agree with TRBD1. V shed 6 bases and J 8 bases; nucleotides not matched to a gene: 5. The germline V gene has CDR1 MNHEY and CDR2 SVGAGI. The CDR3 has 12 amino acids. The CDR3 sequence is CASSNRQGEAFF. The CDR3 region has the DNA TGTGCCAGCAGCAACAGACAGGGGGAAGCTTTCTTT.

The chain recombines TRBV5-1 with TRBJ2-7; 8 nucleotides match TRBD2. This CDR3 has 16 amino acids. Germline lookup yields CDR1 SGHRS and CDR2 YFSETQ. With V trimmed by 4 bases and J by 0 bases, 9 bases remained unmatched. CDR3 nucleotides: TGCGCCAGCAGCCCAGGCAGCGGGAGTTTCTCCTACGAGCAGTACTTC. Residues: CASSPGSGSFSYEQYF. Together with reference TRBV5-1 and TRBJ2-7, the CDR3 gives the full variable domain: KAGVTQTPRYLIKTRGQQVTLSCSPISGHRSVSWYQQTPGQGLQFLFEYFSETQRNKGNFPGRFSGRQFSNSRSEMNVSTLELGDSALYLCASSPGSGSFSYEQYFGPGTRLTVT.

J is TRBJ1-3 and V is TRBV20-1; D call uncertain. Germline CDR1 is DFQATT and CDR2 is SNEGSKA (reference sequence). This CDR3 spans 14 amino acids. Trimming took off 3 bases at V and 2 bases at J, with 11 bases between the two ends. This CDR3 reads CSASQRAAGNTIYF. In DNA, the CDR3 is TGCAGTGCTAGTCAGAGGGCAGCTGGAAACACCATATATTTT.

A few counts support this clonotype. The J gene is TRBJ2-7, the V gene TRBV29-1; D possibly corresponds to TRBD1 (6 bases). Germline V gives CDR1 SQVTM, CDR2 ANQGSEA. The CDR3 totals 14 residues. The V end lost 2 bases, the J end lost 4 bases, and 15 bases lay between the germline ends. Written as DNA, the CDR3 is TGCAGCGTTGAATCCGGCCAGGGGAAATACGAGCAGTACTTC. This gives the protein CSVESGQGKYEQYF.